This TCR beta chain is drawn from a study of blood T cell repertoires in COVID-19. Study-level background: T cells, B-cell-depleted T cells, or PBMCs provided the cDNA or gDNA that served as material.

The germline CDR1 and CDR2 sequences are LGHDT and YNNKEL (reference sequence). The trim removed 6 bases at V and 3 bases at J, leaving 7 bases unmatched. This CDR3 has 14 residues. Assay: immunoSEQ multiplex PCR; the TCRdb copy retains only in-frame clones and omits some. The sample shows 150,000 to 200,000 clones, roughly 80% of them seen only once. The rearrangement joins TRBV3-1 (or the pseudogene TRBV3-2) to TRBJ2-7; 8 nucleotides line up with TRBD1. The clonotype was recovered from a man aged 40-50 years who had recovered from COVID-19. The specimen was PBMCs or T cells enriched from blood (not recorded which). CDR3 in amino acids: CASSYGTGLYEQYF. The DNA of the CDR3 is TGTGCCAGCAGTTATGGGACAGGACTCTACGAGCAGTACTTC.